The 21 T cell receptor beta chains below all came from one sample that was sequenced in a study of control samples from healthy donors and cancer patients. Assay used: immunoSEQ multiplex PCR; TCRdb lists only in-frame clones, some missing. Among 35,000 to 50,000 clones listed, approximately 89% were seen once. The sequencing input was PBMCs. These receptors came from a woman aged 55-69 years with lung cancer.

V and J are TRBV25-1 and TRBJ2-7; 8 nucleotides agree with TRBD2. Germline trimming cut 2 bases from V and 3 bases from J; bases unmatched to any gene: 6. From germline, CDR1 is MGHDK and CDR2 SYGVNS. This CDR3 has 15 residues. CDR3 protein: CASSEREGVFYEQYF. The CDR3 DNA reads TGTGCCAGCAGTGAACGGGAGGGAGTTTTCTACGAGCAGTACTTC.

The rearrangement links TRBV2 to TRBJ1-2; no reliable D call. Looked up from germline, CDR1 is SNHLY and CDR2 is FYNNEI. The CDR3 sequence is 11 residues long. Trimming took 4 bases from V and 5 from J, leaving 5 bases between them. The CDR3 is CASSAEYGYTF. For the CDR3, the DNA is TGTGCCAGCAGTGCGGAGTATGGCTACACCTTC.

V is TRBV18 and J is TRBJ2-7, with 9 bases fitting TRBD2. The germline gives CDR1 KGHSH, CDR2 LQKENI. This CDR3 has 16 amino acids. V was pared by 3 bases and J by 3 bases, with 9 bases of the junction left unmatched. CDR3: CASSPEAGGFGYEQYF. CDR3 bases: TGTGCCAGCTCACCCGAAGCGGGAGGCTTCGGCTACGAGCAGTACTTC.

J is TRBJ2-7 and V is TRBV7-3; TRBD2 matches at 7 bases. Germline CDR1 SGHTA, CDR2 FQGTGA. J was trimmed by 4 bases and V by 3 bases; bases with no gene match: 3. The CDR3 is made up of 13 amino acids. CDR3 region: CASSFGGGYEQYF. In nucleotides, the CDR3 is TGTGCCAGCAGCTTTGGGGGAGGGTACGAGCAGTACTTC.

This chain joins TRBV28 and TRBJ2-1, with 7 bases matching TRBD2. This CDR3 spans 16 amino acids. J gave up 4 bases and V 5 bases, and 11 bases lay outside the gene matches. Looked up from germline, CDR1 is MDHEN and CDR2 is SYDVKM. The CDR3 sequence: CASSPHSGNHYNEQFF. CDR3 nucleotides: TGTGCCAGCAGTCCACACAGCGGGAACCATTACAATGAGCAGTTCTTC.

V is TRBV27 and J is TRBJ1-5; D gene unclear. With 6 bases removed from V and 2 bases from J, the gap between germline ends came to 26 bases. Germline CDR1 is MNHEY and CDR2 is SMNVEV (reference sequence). The CDR3 sequence is 19 residues long. The CDR3 coding sequence is TGTGCCAGCAGAAGAATTCGACCGGGCGCAGGTCGTGGCAATCAGCCCCAGCATTTT. This codes for CASRRIRPGAGRGNQPQHF.

The rearrangement joins TRBV3-1 (or the pseudogene TRBV3-2) to TRBJ2-1; possibly TRBD2 for D (5 bases). Trimming took off 2 bases at V and 9 bases at J, with 17 bases between the two ends. The germline gives CDR1 LGHDT, CDR2 YNNKEL (reference sequence). The CDR3 sequence is 15 residues long. This CDR3 reads CASSQNQRLVGEQFF. The CDR3 DNA reads as TGTGCCAGCAGCCAAAACCAGCGGCTAGTTGGTGAGCAGTTCTTC.

The chain is built from TRBV19 and TRBJ1-2; D remains unclear. Germline V gene data show CDR1 as LNHDA and CDR2 as SQIVND (reference sequence). The CDR3 runs to 12 residues. The V end lost 5 bases, the J end lost 6 bases, and 10 bases lay between the germline ends. The CDR3 bases are TGTGCCAGTAGTCGGCGGACGGATGGCTACACCTTC. It yields the protein CASSRRTDGYTF.

The rearrangement uses TRBV16 and TRBJ1-5; D gene unclear. V was pared by 4 bases and J by 2 bases, with 12 bases between. The CDR3 is 15 residues long. CDR1 is KGHSY and CDR2 is FQNENV in the germline V gene. CDR3 DNA sequence: TGTGCCAGCAGCCGTCAGGCGAATCGCAATCAGCCCCAGCATTTT. Translation gives CASSRQANRNQPQHF. Looking up the rest from reference TRBV16 and TRBJ1-5 gives the full variable domain: GEEVAQTPKHLVRGEGQKAKLYCAPIKGHSYVFWYQQVLKNEFKFLISFQNENVFDETGMPKERFSAKCLPNSPCSLEIQATKLEDSAVYFCASSRQANRNQPQHFGDGTRLSIL.

The rearrangement uses TRBV19 and TRBJ2-1; TRBD2 might be the D (7 bases). The V end was cut by 4 bases, the J end by 2 bases, with 18 bases between. Germline lookup yields CDR1 LNHDA and CDR2 SQIVND (reference sequence). This CDR3 spans 17 amino acids. In nucleotides, the CDR3 is TGTGCCAGTAGTAGAGGGGGGGGGCGGGAAGCCTACAATGAGCAGTTCTTC. Its protein product is CASSRGGGREAYNEQFF. Complete variable domain (other parts from reference TRBV19 and TRBJ2-1): DGGITQSPKYLFRKEGQNVTLSCEQNLNHDAMYWYRQDPGQGLRLIYYSQIVNDFQKGDIAEGYSVSREKKESFPLTVTSAQKNPTAFYLCASSRGGGREAYNEQFFGPGTRLTVL.

This rearrangement joins TRBV19 to TRBJ1-4; 7 nucleotides align to TRBD1. In germline, CDR1 is LNHDA, CDR2 SQIVND (reference sequence). Unmatched junction bases numbered 6, after V lost 4 bases and J lost 4 bases. The CDR3 is 15 residues long. The CDR3 bases are TGTGCCAGTAGTACCCGGGACAGCGATAATGAAAAACTGTTTTTT. It codes for CASSTRDSDNEKLFF.

The sample holds one count of this clone. This chain uses TRBV7-2 with TRBJ2-7; 9 bases fit TRBD2. Germline assignment: CDR1 SGHTA and CDR2 FQGNSA. CDR3 size: 18 residues. V lost 1 base to trimming and J lost 2 bases; unmatched junction nucleotides: 12. CDR3: CASSLGLDSGSFAYEQYF. The CDR3 region has the DNA TGTGCCAGCAGCTTAGGGTTGGATAGCGGGAGCTTTGCCTACGAGCAGTACTTC.

The rearrangement uses TRBV28 and TRBJ2-2; 7 nucleotides match TRBD1. The CDR3 length is 12 residues. Losses at the gene ends were 10 bases for V and 5 bases for J; bases not matched to a gene: 4. Germline CDR1 and CDR2: MDHEN and SYDVKM. The CDR3 DNA reads as TGTGCCATCCAGGGGGAGACCGGGGAGCTGTTTTTT. This encodes CAIQGETGELFF. The whole variable domain, remainder taken from reference TRBV28 and TRBJ2-2, is DVKVTQSSRYLVKRTGEKVFLECVQDMDHENMFWYRQDPGLGLRLIYFSYDVKMKEKGDIPEGYSVSREKKERFSLILESASTNQTSMYLCAIQGETGELFFGEGSRLTVL.

This chain joins TRBV29-1 and TRBJ2-3; D may correspond to TRBD1 or TRBD2 (5 bases each). Trimming removed 6 bases at V and 8 bases at J, with 15 bases between. The V gene's germline CDR1 is SQVTM and CDR2 ANQGSEA. The CDR3 loop spans 12 amino acids. This chain's CDR3 is CSVPMGEGTQYF. The CDR3 DNA is TGCAGCGTCCCCATGGGGGAAGGTACGCAGTATTTT.

The chain carries TRBV28 and TRBJ1-5; D is undetermined. The CDR3 loop spans 17 amino acids. The germline gives CDR1 MDHEN, CDR2 SYDVKM. With 3 bases removed from V and 4 bases from J, the gap between germline ends came to 19 bases. CDR3 sequence: CASSFPLVQDLNQPQHF. The CDR3 bases are TGTGCCAGCAGTTTCCCTTTAGTGCAGGACCTTAATCAGCCCCAGCATTTT.

V usage is TRBV11-3 and J usage is TRBJ2-2; D ambiguous. CDR1 SGHNT and CDR2 YENEEA come from the germline V gene. Deletions cut 5 bases from V and 6 bases from J, with 7 bases between. This CDR3 region has 12 residues. CDR3 nucleotides: TGTGCCAGCAGCGGAATGGCCGGGGAGCTGTTTTTT. Encoded protein: CASSGMAGELFF. The complete variable domain, with remaining parts taken from reference TRBV11-3 and TRBJ2-2, reads EAGVVQSPRYKIIEKKQPVAFWCNPISGHNTLYWYLQNLGQGPELLIRYENEEAVDDSQLPKDRFSAERLKGVDSTLKIQPAELGDSAVYLCASSGMAGELFFGEGSRLTVL.

V and J are TRBV29-1 and TRBJ2-5, with 7 positions matching TRBD1. The ends lost 3 bases at V and 5 bases at J; junction bases unmatched: 12. Germline loops: CDR1 SQVTM, CDR2 ANQGSEA. This CDR3 region has 15 residues. CDR3 DNA: TGCAGCGTTGATGTGACAGGGTACCCCCGGGAGACCCAGTACTTC. This encodes CSVDVTGYPRETQYF.

This clone was seen only a few times. The genes are TRBV7-9 and TRBJ1-5; D unclear. Germline V lookup: CDR1 SEHNR, CDR2 FQNEAQ (reference sequence). The CDR3 consists of 13 residues. V gave up 2 bases and J gave up 7 bases, with 9 bases separating them. CDR3 residues: CASSLLADQPQHF. The CDR3, as DNA: TGTGCCAGCAGCTTATTGGCTGACCAGCCCCAGCATTTT.

V is TRBV27 and J is TRBJ2-2, with 8 bases lining up with TRBD2. V dropped 5 bases and J dropped 6; count of bases not matched to a gene: 8. CDR1 is MNHEY, CDR2 SMNVEV, per germline (reference sequence). The CDR3 contains 15 residues. The CDR3 DNA reads as TGTGCCAGCAGTGTGGGACTAGAGGGTTCCGGGGAGCTGTTTTTT. Residues: CASSVGLEGSGELFF.

The rearrangement links TRBV19 to TRBJ1-3, with D tentatively TRBD1 (5 bases). This CDR3 region has 15 residues. Deletions cut 9 bases from V and 0 bases from J, with 15 bases between. The germline gives CDR1 LNHDA, CDR2 SQIVND (reference sequence). The CDR3 bases are TGTGCCAGCGCCCCGGGACTCATCTCTGGAAACACCATATATTTT. Translating it yields CASAPGLISGNTIYF.

Written as DNA, the CDR3 is TGTGCCAGCGGACAGGGGACCTACAATGAGCAGTTCTTC. Its protein product is CASGQGTYNEQFF. The rearrangement links TRBV19 to TRBJ2-1, with 9 bases aligning to TRBD1. The CDR3 is 13 amino acids. V was clipped by 9 bases and J by 2 bases; unmatched bases: 2. CDR1 and CDR2 (germline): LNHDA, SQIVND (reference sequence).